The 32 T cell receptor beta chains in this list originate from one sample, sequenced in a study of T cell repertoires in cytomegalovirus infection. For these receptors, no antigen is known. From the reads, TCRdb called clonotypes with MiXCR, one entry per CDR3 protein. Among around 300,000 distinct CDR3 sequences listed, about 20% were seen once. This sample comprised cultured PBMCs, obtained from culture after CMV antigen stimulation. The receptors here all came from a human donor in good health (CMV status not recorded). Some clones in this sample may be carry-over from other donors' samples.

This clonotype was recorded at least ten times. CDR3 sequence (DNA): TGTGCCAGCAGTTCTGGCGGGGGCAGCTCCTACGAGCAGTACTTC. Its protein product is CASSSGGGSSYEQYF. J is TRBJ2-7 and V is TRBV3-1; D is perhaps TRBD2 (7 bases). The germline gives CDR1 LGHDT, CDR2 YNNKEL (reference sequence). The CDR3 length is 15 residues. The V and J ends lost 6 bases and 0 bases respectively, with 15 bases between them.

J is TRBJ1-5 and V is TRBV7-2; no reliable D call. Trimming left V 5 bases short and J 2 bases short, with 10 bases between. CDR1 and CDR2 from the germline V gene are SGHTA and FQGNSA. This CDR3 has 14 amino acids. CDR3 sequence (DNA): TGTGCCAGCAGCCCAAAGGGTGGCAATCAGCCCCAGCATTTT. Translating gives CASSPKGGNQPQHF.

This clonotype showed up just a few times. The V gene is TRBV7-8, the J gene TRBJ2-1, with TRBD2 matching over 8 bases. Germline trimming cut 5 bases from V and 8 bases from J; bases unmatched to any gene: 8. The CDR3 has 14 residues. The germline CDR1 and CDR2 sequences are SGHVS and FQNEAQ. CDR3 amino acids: CASSALSGSYEQFF. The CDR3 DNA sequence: TGTGCCAGCAGCGCCTTAAGCGGGAGTTATGAGCAGTTCTTC.

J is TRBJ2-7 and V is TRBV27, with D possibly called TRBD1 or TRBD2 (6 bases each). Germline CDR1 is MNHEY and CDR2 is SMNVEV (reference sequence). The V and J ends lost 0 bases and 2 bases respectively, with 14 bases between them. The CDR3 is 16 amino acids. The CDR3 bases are TGTGCCAGCAGTTTATCTCGGAGGGGACACCCCTACGAGCAGTACTTC. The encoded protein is CASSLSRRGHPYEQYF.

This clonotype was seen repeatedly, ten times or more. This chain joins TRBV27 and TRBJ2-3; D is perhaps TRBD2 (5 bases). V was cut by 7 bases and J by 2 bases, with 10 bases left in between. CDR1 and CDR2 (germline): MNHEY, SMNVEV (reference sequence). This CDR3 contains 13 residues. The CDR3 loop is CASTGLATDTQYF. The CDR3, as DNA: TGTGCCAGCACCGGGCTAGCCACAGATACGCAGTATTTT.

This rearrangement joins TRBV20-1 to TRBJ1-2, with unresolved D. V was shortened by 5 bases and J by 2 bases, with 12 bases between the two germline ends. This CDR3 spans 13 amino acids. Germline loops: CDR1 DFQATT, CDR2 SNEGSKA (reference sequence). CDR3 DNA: TGCAGTGCTTTCGGCGGACGGAACTATGGCTACACCTTC. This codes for CSAFGGRNYGYTF.

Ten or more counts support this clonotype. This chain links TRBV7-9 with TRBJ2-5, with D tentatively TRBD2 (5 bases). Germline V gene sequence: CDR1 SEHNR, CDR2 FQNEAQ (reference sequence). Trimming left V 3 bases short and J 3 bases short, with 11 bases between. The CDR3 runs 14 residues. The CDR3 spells CASSFSDGEETQYF. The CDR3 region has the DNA TGTGCCAGCAGCTTTTCGGACGGGGAAGAGACCCAGTACTTC.

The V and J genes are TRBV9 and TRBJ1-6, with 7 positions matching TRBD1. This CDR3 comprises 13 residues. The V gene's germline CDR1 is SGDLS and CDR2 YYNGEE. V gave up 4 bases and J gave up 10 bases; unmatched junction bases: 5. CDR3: CASSPQGVSPLHF. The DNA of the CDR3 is TGTGCCAGCAGCCCTCAGGGGGTCTCACCCCTCCACTTT.

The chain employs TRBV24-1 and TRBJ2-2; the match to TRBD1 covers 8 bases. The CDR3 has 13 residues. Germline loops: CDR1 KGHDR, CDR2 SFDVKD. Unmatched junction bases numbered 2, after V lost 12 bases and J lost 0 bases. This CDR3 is CAVQGANTGELFF. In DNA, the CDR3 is TGTGCCGTACAGGGGGCGAACACCGGGGAGCTGTTTTTT.

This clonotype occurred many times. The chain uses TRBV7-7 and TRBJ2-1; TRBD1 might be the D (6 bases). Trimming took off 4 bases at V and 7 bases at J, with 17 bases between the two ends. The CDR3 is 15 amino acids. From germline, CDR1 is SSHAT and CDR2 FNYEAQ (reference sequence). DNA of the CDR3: TGTGCCAGCAGCTCGACCGGGACAACTGGAAATGAGCAGTTCTTC. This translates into CASSSTGTTGNEQFF.

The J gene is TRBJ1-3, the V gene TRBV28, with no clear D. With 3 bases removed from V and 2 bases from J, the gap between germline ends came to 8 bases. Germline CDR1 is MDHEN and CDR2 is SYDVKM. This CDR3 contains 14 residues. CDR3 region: CASSFSNPGNTIYF. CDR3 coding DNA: TGTGCCAGCAGTTTCTCTAATCCTGGAAACACCATATATTTT.

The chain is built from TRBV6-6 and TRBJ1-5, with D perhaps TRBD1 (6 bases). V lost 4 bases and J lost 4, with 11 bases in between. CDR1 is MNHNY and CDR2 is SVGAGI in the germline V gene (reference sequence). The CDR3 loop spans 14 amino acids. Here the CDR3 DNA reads TGTGCCAGCAGTTGGGACAAGTCAAATCAGCCCCAGCATTTT. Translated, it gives CASSWDKSNQPQHF.

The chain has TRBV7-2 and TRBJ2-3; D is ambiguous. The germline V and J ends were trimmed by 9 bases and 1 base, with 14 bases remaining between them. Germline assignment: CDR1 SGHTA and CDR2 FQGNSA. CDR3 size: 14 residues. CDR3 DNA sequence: TGTGCCAGTGGGCCTATGAAACGCACAGATACGCAGTATTTT. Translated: CASGPMKRTDTQYF.

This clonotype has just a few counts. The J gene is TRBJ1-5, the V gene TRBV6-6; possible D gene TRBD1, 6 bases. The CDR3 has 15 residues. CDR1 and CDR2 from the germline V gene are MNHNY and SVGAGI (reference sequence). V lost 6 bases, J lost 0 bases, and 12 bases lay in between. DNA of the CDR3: TGTGCCAGCAGACAGGGACACCTTAGCAATCAGCCCCAGCATTTT. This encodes CASRQGHLSNQPQHF.

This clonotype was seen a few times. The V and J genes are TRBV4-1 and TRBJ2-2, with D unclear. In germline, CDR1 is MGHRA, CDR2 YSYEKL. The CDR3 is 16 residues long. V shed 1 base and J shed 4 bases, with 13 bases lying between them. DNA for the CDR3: TGCGCCAGCAGCCAAGCTGTGTCCTTCCCCACCGGGGAGCTGTTTTTT. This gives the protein CASSQAVSFPTGELFF.

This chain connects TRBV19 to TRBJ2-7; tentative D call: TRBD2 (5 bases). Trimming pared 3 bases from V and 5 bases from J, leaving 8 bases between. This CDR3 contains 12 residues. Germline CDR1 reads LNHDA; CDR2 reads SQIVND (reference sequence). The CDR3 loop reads CASSMAGNEQYF. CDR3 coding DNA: TGTGCCAGTAGTATGGCCGGGAACGAGCAGTACTTC.

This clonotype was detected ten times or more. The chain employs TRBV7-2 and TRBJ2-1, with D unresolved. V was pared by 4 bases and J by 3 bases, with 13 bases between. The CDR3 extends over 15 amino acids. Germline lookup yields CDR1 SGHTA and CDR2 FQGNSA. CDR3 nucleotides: TGTGCCAGCAGCTCCCTTTTCGGTGGCTACAATGAGCAGTTCTTC. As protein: CASSSLFGGYNEQFF.

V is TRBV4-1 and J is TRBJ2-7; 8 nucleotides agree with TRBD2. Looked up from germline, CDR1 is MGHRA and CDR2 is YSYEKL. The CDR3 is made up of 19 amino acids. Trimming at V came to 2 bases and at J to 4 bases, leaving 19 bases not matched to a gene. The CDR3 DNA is TGCGCCAGCAGCCAACAGGGGATTAGCGGGACCTTTAACTTGTACGAGCAGTACTTC. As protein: CASSQQGISGTFNLYEQYF.

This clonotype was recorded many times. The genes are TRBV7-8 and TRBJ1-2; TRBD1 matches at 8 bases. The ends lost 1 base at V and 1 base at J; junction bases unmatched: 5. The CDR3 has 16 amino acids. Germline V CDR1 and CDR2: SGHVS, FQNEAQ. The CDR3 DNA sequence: TGTGCCAGCAGCTTAGGCGTGGACAGGGTTAACTATGGCTACACCTTC. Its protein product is CASSLGVDRVNYGYTF. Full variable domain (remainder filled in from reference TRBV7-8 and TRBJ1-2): GAGVSQSPRYKVAKRGQDVALRCDPISGHVSLFWYQQALGQGPEFLTYFQNEAQLDKSGLPSDRFFAERPEGSVSTLKIQRTQQEDSAVYLCASSLGVDRVNYGYTFGSGTRLTVV.

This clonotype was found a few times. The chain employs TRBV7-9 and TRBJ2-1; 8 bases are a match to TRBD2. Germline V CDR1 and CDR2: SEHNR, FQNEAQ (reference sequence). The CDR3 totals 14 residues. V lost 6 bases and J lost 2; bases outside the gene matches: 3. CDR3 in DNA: TGTGCCAGCAGTGGAGCGGGAGCCTACAATGAGCAGTTCTTC. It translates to CASSGAGAYNEQFF.

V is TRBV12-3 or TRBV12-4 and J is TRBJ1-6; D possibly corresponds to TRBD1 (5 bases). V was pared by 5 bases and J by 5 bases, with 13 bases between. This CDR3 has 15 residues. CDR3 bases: TGTGCCAGCAGTCCCCGGGGGTTCCATAATTCACCCCTCCACTTT. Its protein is CASSPRGFHNSPLHF.

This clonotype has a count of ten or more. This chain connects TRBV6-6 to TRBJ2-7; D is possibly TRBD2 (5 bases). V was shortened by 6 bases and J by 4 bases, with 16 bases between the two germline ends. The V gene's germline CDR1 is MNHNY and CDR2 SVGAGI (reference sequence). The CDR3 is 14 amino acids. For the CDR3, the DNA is TGTGCCAGCAGCGCCATTGGGCTAGCTTACGAGCAGTACTTC. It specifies CASSAIGLAYEQYF.

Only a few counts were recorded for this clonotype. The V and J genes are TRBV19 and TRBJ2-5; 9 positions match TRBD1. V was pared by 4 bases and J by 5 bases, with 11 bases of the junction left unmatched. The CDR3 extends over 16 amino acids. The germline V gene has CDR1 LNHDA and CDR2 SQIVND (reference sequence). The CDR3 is CASSRRQGVILETQYF. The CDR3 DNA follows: TGTGCCAGTAGTAGGAGACAGGGGGTGATTTTGGAGACCCAGTACTTC. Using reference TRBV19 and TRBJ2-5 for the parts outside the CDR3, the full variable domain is DGGITQSPKYLFRKEGQNVTLSCEQNLNHDAMYWYRQDPGQGLRLIYYSQIVNDFQKGDIAEGYSVSREKKESFPLTVTSAQKNPTAFYLCASSRRQGVILETQYFGPGTRLLVL.

The CDR3 loop reads CASSLGAGVGNQPQHF. The CDR3 DNA follows: TGTGCCAGCAGCTTGGGGGCAGGGGTCGGCAATCAGCCCCAGCATTTT. This chain links TRBV5-6 with TRBJ1-5; a possible D gene is TRBD1 (6 bases). The CDR3 sequence is 16 residues long. The germline V and J ends were trimmed by 0 bases and 2 bases, with 12 bases remaining between them. The germline CDR1 and CDR2 sequences are SGHDT and YYEEEE.

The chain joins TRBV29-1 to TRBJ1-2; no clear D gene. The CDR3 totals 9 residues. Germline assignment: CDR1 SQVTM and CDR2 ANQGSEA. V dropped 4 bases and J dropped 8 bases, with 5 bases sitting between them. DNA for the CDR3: TGCAGCGTTGTGAGCGGCTACACCTTC. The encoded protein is CSVVSGYTF.

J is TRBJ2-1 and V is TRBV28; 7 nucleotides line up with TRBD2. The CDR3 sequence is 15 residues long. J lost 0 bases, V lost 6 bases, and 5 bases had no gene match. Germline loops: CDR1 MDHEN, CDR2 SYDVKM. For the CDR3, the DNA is TGTGCCAGCAGGAGGAGCGGGATCTCCTACAATGAGCAGTTCTTC. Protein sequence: CASRRSGISYNEQFF.

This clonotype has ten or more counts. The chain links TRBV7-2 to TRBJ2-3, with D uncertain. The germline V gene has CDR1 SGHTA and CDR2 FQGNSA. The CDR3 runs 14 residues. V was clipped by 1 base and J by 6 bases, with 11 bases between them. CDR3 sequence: CASSLDLAVDTQYF. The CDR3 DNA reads TGTGCCAGCAGCTTAGACCTCGCCGTGGATACGCAGTATTTT.

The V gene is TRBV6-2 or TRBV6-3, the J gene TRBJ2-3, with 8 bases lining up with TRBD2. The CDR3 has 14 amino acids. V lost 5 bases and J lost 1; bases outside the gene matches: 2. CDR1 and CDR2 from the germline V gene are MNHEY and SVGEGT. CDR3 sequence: CASSKTSGTDTQYF. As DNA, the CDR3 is TGTGCCAGCAGTAAGACTAGCGGCACAGATACGCAGTATTTT.

DNA of the CDR3: TGCAGCGTTGCAGCAGCGAGCTCCTACAATGAGCAGTTCTTC. Translated, it gives CSVAAASSYNEQFF. This rearrangement joins TRBV29-1 to TRBJ2-1; D is undetermined. Per the germline V gene, CDR1 is SQVTM and CDR2 is ANQGSEA. The germline V and J ends were trimmed by 4 bases and 0 bases, with 10 bases remaining between them. The CDR3 sequence is 14 residues long.

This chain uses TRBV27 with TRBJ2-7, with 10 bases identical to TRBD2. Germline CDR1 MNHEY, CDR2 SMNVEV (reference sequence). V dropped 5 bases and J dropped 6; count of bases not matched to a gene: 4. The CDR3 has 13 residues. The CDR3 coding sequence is TGTGCCAGCAGTAATAGCGGGAGGTTCGAGCAGTACGTC. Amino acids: CASSNSGRFEQYV.

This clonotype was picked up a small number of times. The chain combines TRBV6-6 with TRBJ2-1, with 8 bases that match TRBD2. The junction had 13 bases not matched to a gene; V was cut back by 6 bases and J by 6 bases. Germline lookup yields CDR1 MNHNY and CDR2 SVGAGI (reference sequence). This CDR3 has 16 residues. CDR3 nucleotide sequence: TGTGCCAGCAGCCGGTTCCAGCGGGAGCATATCAATGAGCAGTTCTTC. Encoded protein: CASSRFQREHINEQFF.

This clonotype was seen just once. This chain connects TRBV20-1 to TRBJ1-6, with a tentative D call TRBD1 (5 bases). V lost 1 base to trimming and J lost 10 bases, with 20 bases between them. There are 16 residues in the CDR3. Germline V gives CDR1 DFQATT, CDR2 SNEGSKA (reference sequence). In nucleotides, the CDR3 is TGCAGTGCTAGAGCAGGCAGGGCTCGTGCAGGGTCACCCCTCCACTTT. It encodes CSARAGRARAGSPLHF.